This is a list of T cell receptor beta chains from one sample in a study of response to subunit inactivated influenza vaccine. TCRdb ran MiXCR on the RT-PCR reads and lists one entry per CDR3 protein. This sample has over 750,000 distinct CDR3 sequences, with approximately 21% found just once. The sample in question was PBMCs from blood, obtained roughly 5 days after vaccination. These receptors came from a man over 45 who received an inactivated influenza vaccine. CDR3s include the opening cysteine and the closing phenylalanine or tryptophan. Each record gives: J gene, clone size, V gene, CDR3 length, D gene, CDR3 DNA, CDR3 protein. D genes are given only for firm matches. Clone size is not always given. Where it is, it says once, few, many or a class for expanded clones.

J gene: TRBJ2-7
clone size: .
V gene: TRBV6-5
CDR3 length: 14
D gene: TRBD2
CDR3 DNA: TGTGCCAGCAGCTTAGCGGGGACCTGGGGCGAGCAGTACTTC
CDR3 protein: CASSLAGTWGEQYF

J gene: TRBJ2-1
clone size: .
V gene: TRBV7-8
CDR3 length: 18
D gene: .
CDR3 DNA: TGTGCCAGCAGCTACATCGGACGGAGGGGGGAAAATTACAATGAGCAGTTCTTC
CDR3 protein: CASSYIGRRGENYNEQFF

J gene: TRBJ2-1
clone size: few
V gene: TRBV6-5
CDR3 length: 12
D gene: .
CDR3 DNA: TGTGCCAGCAGTGCGCGGGGGGACAGGGTGTTCTTC
CDR3 protein: CASSARGDRVFF

J gene: TRBJ2-1
clone size: .
V gene: TRBV7-9
CDR3 length: 12
D gene: .
CDR3 DNA: TGTGCCAGCAGACCGGTGGGGGGTGAGCAGTTCTTC
CDR3 protein: CASRPVGGEQFF

J gene: TRBJ2-3
clone size: .
V gene: TRBV29-1
CDR3 length: 14
D gene: TRBD1
CDR3 DNA: TGCAGCGTACTATCTTCCACAGGGGTTGATACGCAGTATTTT
CDR3 protein: CSVLSSTGVDTQYF

J gene: TRBJ1-3
clone size: few
V gene: TRBV7-2
CDR3 length: 13
D gene: .
CDR3 DNA: TGTGCCAGCAGCTACGATTCTGGAAACACCATATATTTT
CDR3 protein: CASSYDSGNTIYF

J gene: TRBJ2-5
clone size: .
V gene: TRBV7-6
CDR3 length: 12
D gene: .
CDR3 DNA: TGTGCCAGCAGCTTCGTAGACGGGGCCCAGTACTTC
CDR3 protein: CASSFVDGAQYF

J gene: TRBJ1-1
clone size: many
V gene: TRBV5-1
CDR3 length: 13
D gene: TRBD1
CDR3 DNA: TGCGCCAGCAGCGAGGGGGCGTACACTGAAGCTTTCTTT
CDR3 protein: CASSEGAYTEAFF

J gene: TRBJ1-5
clone size: .
V gene: TRBV20-1
CDR3 length: 13
D gene: .
CDR3 DNA: TGCAGTGCTAGTGGTGCCGGGAGGCAGCCCCAGCATTTT
CDR3 protein: CSASGAGRQPQHF

J gene: TRBJ2-7
clone size: .
V gene: TRBV20-1
CDR3 length: 14
D gene: TRBD2
CDR3 DNA: TGCAGTGCTCCGACTAGCGGGAGATCATACGAGCAGTACTTC
CDR3 protein: CSAPTSGRSYEQYF

J gene: TRBJ2-3
clone size: few
V gene: TRBV12-3/TRBV12-4
CDR3 length: 15
D gene: .
CDR3 DNA: TGTGCCAGCAGCCGCGGACCCCGCCCGATAGATACGCAGTATTTT
CDR3 protein: CASSRGPRPIDTQYF

J gene: TRBJ1-1
clone size: few
V gene: TRBV12-3/TRBV12-4
CDR3 length: 17
D gene: .
CDR3 DNA: TGTGCCAGCAGTTTAGCGGGCTGGGGGAGGGGGAACACTGAAGCTTTCTTT
CDR3 protein: CASSLAGWGRGNTEAFF

J gene: TRBJ2-1
clone size: .
V gene: TRBV9
CDR3 length: 16
D gene: .
CDR3 DNA: TGTGCCAGCAGCCCACAGACCCTACCGCTAATCAATGAGCAGTTCTTC
CDR3 protein: CASSPQTLPLINEQFF

J gene: TRBJ2-1
clone size: few
V gene: TRBV5-1
CDR3 length: 16
D gene: .
CDR3 DNA: TGCGCCAGCAGCTTGGCAGCCTCGACTACCTACAATGAGCAGTTCTTC
CDR3 protein: CASSLAASTTYNEQFF

J gene: TRBJ2-1
clone size: few
V gene: TRBV24-1
CDR3 length: 17
D gene: .
CDR3 DNA: TGTGCCACCAGTGATACACATGGGACGGGAAACTACAATGAGCAGTTCTTC
CDR3 protein: CATSDTHGTGNYNEQFF

J gene: TRBJ2-7
clone size: .
V gene: TRBV20-1
CDR3 length: 14
D gene: TRBD2
CDR3 DNA: TGCAGTGCTAGAGATGGAGCGGGAGGTAACGAGCAGTACTTC
CDR3 protein: CSARDGAGGNEQYF

J gene: TRBJ1-2
clone size: few
V gene: TRBV20-1
CDR3 length: 17
D gene: .
CDR3 DNA: TGCAGTGCTAGAGATGCGCCGGCGGGGGGGCTTAACTATGGCTACACCTTC
CDR3 protein: CSARDAPAGGLNYGYTF

J gene: TRBJ2-5
clone size: .
V gene: TRBV18
CDR3 length: 14
D gene: .
CDR3 DNA: TGTGCCAGCTCACCACCGGCCAGCCAAGAGACCCAGTACTTC
CDR3 protein: CASSPPASQETQYF

J gene: TRBJ1-4
clone size: few
V gene: TRBV10-3
CDR3 length: 16
D gene: TRBD1
CDR3 DNA: TGTGCCATCAGTGAGTCAGGACAGGGGGCGCGGGAAAAACTGTTTTTT
CDR3 protein: CAISESGQGAREKLFF

J gene: TRBJ2-7
clone size: .
V gene: TRBV3-1
CDR3 length: 15
D gene: TRBD2
CDR3 DNA: TGTGCCAGCAGCGAAACTAGCGGGGGCTCCTACGAGCAGTACTTC
CDR3 protein: CASSETSGGSYEQYF

J gene: TRBJ1-5
clone size: few
V gene: TRBV6-2/TRBV6-3
CDR3 length: 14
D gene: .
CDR3 DNA: TGTGCCAGCAGTTACTTGGACAAGGGGCCTCCCCAGCATTTT
CDR3 protein: CASSYLDKGPPQHF

J gene: TRBJ2-1
clone size: few
V gene: TRBV24-1
CDR3 length: 11
D gene: .
CDR3 DNA: TGTGCCACCAGTGCGGGGCATGAGCAGTTCTTC
CDR3 protein: CATSAGHEQFF

J gene: TRBJ2-1
clone size: many
V gene: TRBV5-1
CDR3 length: 13
D gene: .
CDR3 DNA: TGCGCCAGCAGCGGGGGGCTCTACAATGAGCAGTTCTTC
CDR3 protein: CASSGGLYNEQFF

J gene: TRBJ2-7
clone size: many
V gene: TRBV5-5
CDR3 length: 14
D gene: .
CDR3 DNA: TGTGCCAGCAGCAGAGGGGACGGAGCCTACGAGCAGTACTTC
CDR3 protein: CASSRGDGAYEQYF

J gene: TRBJ2-1
clone size: .
V gene: TRBV24-1
CDR3 length: 13
D gene: .
CDR3 DNA: TGTGCCACCCAGGGTTTCGATCACAATGAGCAGTTCTTC
CDR3 protein: CATQGFDHNEQFF

J gene: TRBJ2-1
clone size: .
V gene: TRBV3-1
CDR3 length: 19
D gene: TRBD1
CDR3 DNA: TGTGCCAGCAGCCAACAAGTCACTCGGACAGGGGGTCCTAGGGTTGAGCAGTTCTTC
CDR3 protein: CASSQQVTRTGGPRVEQFF

J gene: TRBJ2-5
clone size: once
V gene: TRBV11-1
CDR3 length: 19
D gene: .
CDR3 DNA: TGTGCCAGCAGTCTTTACTGGGTTAGCTCCACAAACCCTAGGGAGACCCAGTACTTC
CDR3 protein: CASSLYWVSSTNPRETQYF

J gene: TRBJ2-5
clone size: .
V gene: TRBV29-1
CDR3 length: 15
D gene: TRBD2
CDR3 DNA: TGCAGCGTTGGTTATAACCCCATGGGGGGGAATGCCCAGTACTTC
CDR3 protein: CSVGYNPMGGNAQYF

J gene: TRBJ1-1
clone size: many
V gene: TRBV20-1
CDR3 length: 15
D gene: TRBD1
CDR3 DNA: TGCAGTGCTAGGGACAGGGGACGATTAAACACTGAAGCTTTCTTT
CDR3 protein: CSARDRGRLNTEAFF

J gene: TRBJ2-2
clone size: few
V gene: TRBV12-3/TRBV12-4
CDR3 length: 16
D gene: .
CDR3 DNA: TGTGCCAGCAGCTGGGGGGTTGTTGCGTATCACGGGGAGCTGTTTTTT
CDR3 protein: CASSWGVVAYHGELFF

J gene: TRBJ2-7
clone size: few
V gene: TRBV9
CDR3 length: 13
D gene: .
CDR3 DNA: TGTGCCAGCGCCGGCGGTGGAGGGGACGAGCAGTACTTC
CDR3 protein: CASAGGGGDEQYF

J gene: TRBJ2-2
clone size: few
V gene: TRBV5-1
CDR3 length: 17
D gene: TRBD2
CDR3 DNA: TGCGCCAGCAGCTTGGCTAGCGGGAGTACGAACACCGGGGAGCTGTTTTTT
CDR3 protein: CASSLASGSTNTGELFF

J gene: TRBJ1-1
clone size: .
V gene: TRBV5-1
CDR3 length: 15
D gene: .
CDR3 DNA: TGCGCCAGCAGCTTGGTTGCGACAGGGAACACTGAAGCTTTCTTT
CDR3 protein: CASSLVATGNTEAFF

J gene: TRBJ1-1
clone size: many
V gene: TRBV7-6
CDR3 length: 13
D gene: .
CDR3 DNA: TGTGCCAGCAGCCCGAATTACAACACTGAAGCTTTCTTT
CDR3 protein: CASSPNYNTEAFF

J gene: TRBJ1-3
clone size: .
V gene: TRBV18
CDR3 length: 14
D gene: .
CDR3 DNA: TGTGCCAGCACTAGTCCAAGCTCTGGAAACACCATATATTTT
CDR3 protein: CASTSPSSGNTIYF

J gene: TRBJ2-1
clone size: .
V gene: TRBV10-3
CDR3 length: 13
D gene: .
CDR3 DNA: TGTGCCATCAGTGAGGTGGTGATTCTTGAGCAGTTCTTC
CDR3 protein: CAISEVVILEQFF

J gene: TRBJ2-7
clone size: few
V gene: TRBV5-5
CDR3 length: 13
D gene: .
CDR3 DNA: TGTGCCAGCAGTCTATACTTCTCCTACGAGCAGTACTTC
CDR3 protein: CASSLYFSYEQYF

J gene: TRBJ2-4
clone size: many
V gene: TRBV29-1
CDR3 length: 11
D gene: .
CDR3 DNA: TGCAGCGTGGCAGGGGAGCGCATTCAGTACTTC
CDR3 protein: CSVAGERIQYF

J gene: TRBJ2-5
clone size: few
V gene: TRBV18
CDR3 length: 13
D gene: .
CDR3 DNA: TGTGCCAGCTCACCACCTGTACAAGAGACCCAGTACTTC
CDR3 protein: CASSPPVQETQYF

J gene: TRBJ1-2
clone size: .
V gene: TRBV5-1
CDR3 length: 14
D gene: TRBD1
CDR3 DNA: TGCGCCAGCAGAGCTTCCGGGACAGGATATGGCTACACCTTC
CDR3 protein: CASRASGTGYGYTF

J gene: TRBJ1-1
clone size: .
V gene: TRBV29-1
CDR3 length: 14
D gene: TRBD1
CDR3 DNA: TGCAGCGGGACACAGGGGCCCATGAACACTGAAGCTTTCTTT
CDR3 protein: CSGTQGPMNTEAFF

J gene: TRBJ2-4
clone size: .
V gene: TRBV20-1
CDR3 length: 13
D gene: .
CDR3 DNA: TGCAGTGAGGCAGCCTTAGCCAAAAACATTCAGTACTTC
CDR3 protein: CSEAALAKNIQYF